This T cell receptor (beta chain) appears in the sequencing data of a study of early T cells in non-severe SARS-CoV-2 infection. On the study more broadly: Bulk RNA isolated from unsorted whole blood underwent sequencing; chains were not paired.

Researchers attached unique molecular identifiers to individual cDNA molecules. One entry per CDR3 protein results from TCRdb running MiXCR on the 5' RACE reads. The table records 55,000 to 75,000 distinct CDR3 sequences, 10% of them present only once. The V end was cut by 7 bases, the J end by 0 bases, with 13 bases between. This CDR3 has 14 amino acids. Per the germline V gene, CDR1 is MNHEY and CDR2 is SVGAGI. The TCR originated in an adult who was a healthcare worker with PCR-confirmed SARS-CoV-2 infection or an uninfected control (not recorded which). V and J are TRBV6-5 and TRBJ2-7; D not certain. Sequencing used whole blood, obtained at baseline. CDR3 coding DNA: TGTGCCAGCAAGGACCCTTTCAGCTCCTACGAGCAGTACTTC. Translated, it gives CASKDPFSSYEQYF.